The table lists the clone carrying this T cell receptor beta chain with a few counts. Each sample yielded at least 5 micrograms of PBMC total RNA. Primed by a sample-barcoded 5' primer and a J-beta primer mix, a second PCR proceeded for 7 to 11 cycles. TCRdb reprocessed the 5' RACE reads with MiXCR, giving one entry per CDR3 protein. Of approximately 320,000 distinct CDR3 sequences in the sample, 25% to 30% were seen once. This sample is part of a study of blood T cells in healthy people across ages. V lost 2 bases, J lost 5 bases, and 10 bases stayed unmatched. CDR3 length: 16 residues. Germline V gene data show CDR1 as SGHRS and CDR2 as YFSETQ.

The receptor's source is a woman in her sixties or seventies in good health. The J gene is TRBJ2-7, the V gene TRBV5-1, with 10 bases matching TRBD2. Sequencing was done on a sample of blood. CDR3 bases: TGCGCCAGCAGCTTACCCCCGGGACTAGCGACCCACGAGCAGTACTTC. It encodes CASSLPPGLATHEQYF. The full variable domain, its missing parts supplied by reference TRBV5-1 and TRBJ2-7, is KAGVTQTPRYLIKTRGQQVTLSCSPISGHRSVSWYQQTPGQGLQFLFEYFSETQRNKGNFPGRFSGRQFSNSRSEMNVSTLELGDSALYLCASSLPPGLATHEQYFGPGTRLTVT.